This T cell receptor (beta chain) appears in the sequencing data of a study of cytomegalovirus exposure and HLA in healthy donors (dated by TCRdb to about 2017). Regarding the complete study: An earlier analysis of approximately 550 of the donors reported approximately 300 Gb of sequence data and 117 million unique TCR beta sequences from roughly 200 million T cells. Roughly 300 gigabases of sequencing data and 78 million or so unique TCR sequences were included in an early release covering several hundred HLA-typed donors. The genetic ancestry cluster associated with self-reported Caucasian donors included 81% of the roughly 400 genotyped donors. The study was designed to test whether signatures of past pathogen exposure could be identified by cataloging public T cell receptors. The T cell repertoires of roughly 660 subjects were profiled by immunosequencing and related to cytomegalovirus serostatus. Along with the roughly 670-subject first cohort, a separate validation cohort of about 110 different subjects was used. To predict cytomegalovirus infection status, the study combined high-throughput TCR immunosequencing, statistical association of individual TCRs with disease status, and machine learning. To study patterns of TCR occurrence, a later analysis re-analyzed previously published TCR beta repertoires from just over 650 donors and added high-resolution HLA genotyping. In the later analysis, no new phenotypic data were used to find candidate immune exposures; instead, reliance was placed on TCR beta sequences and their occurrence across donors. To decide whether each TCR beta V gene segment behaved as functional or pseudogenic, an earlier analysis of over 500 of the donors relied on high-throughput TCR beta sequencing. Donor age, sex, ethnicity and CMV serostatus were compiled together with the repertoire data. Genome-wide SNP genotypes for about 55% of the 666 donors were used in a later genetic analysis, which treated that subset as a discovery cohort. All discovery cohort repertoires had been generated on a single sequencing platform. HLA typing covered class I and class II loci at four-digit resolution. Typing coverage differed by locus: A, B, C, DRB1 and DQB1 were typed in roughly 629-640 donors, DQA1 in 522, DPA1 in around 600, and DPB1 in just under 480. Roughly 5 DR-DQ haplotypes were handled as single units for association and clustering, since linkage in the cohort was strong. Across about 370 genotyped donors of the cohort, an average of about 240,000 unique TCR beta nucleotide sequences per donor were sequenced, and 15% to 20% of those sequences were non-productive. The paper as a whole reports these results and caveats: Roughly uniform sequencing depth across donors was assumed in presence/absence analyses, although this assumption may not hold. V-gene and J-gene trimming of TCR beta chains was associated with a missense DCLRE1C variant in a later genetic analysis, and the association was replicated in an independent cohort. Only TCR beta chains were sequenced in this cohort, and the absence of alpha or paired-chain data limited detectable features. Strong co-occurrence of HLA alleles, especially DR and DQ, made assigning TCR associations to individual alleles difficult. A later analysis found that HLA-associated TCR beta chains were more clonally expanded and had lower generation probabilities than equally common non-associated chains. In both the original and validation cohorts, the classifier was reported to diagnose cytomegalovirus status with high specificity and sensitivity. For the cohort, immune exposure information was limited to CMV serostatus. Several of the top co-occurrence clusters appeared to be linked to parvovirus B19, influenza, CMV and Epstein-Barr virus, according to a later analysis. Some IMGT-functional V segments, including TRBV6-2 and TRBV6-3, could not be told apart with the 87-base-pair reads, so those segments were excluded. Because some donors lacked HLA typing at each locus, the association tests relied only on the typed subset. Broadly in line with IMGT annotations, most TCR beta V segments showed up in productive rearrangements about 90% or about 30% of the time in an earlier analysis of roughly 590 of the donors. A few of the identified cytomegalovirus-associated TCR beta chains were confirmed in vitro to be specific for cytomegalovirus antigens. In a later analysis, the rate of TCR association differed among HLA loci, with DRB1 alleles having the most associated TCRs and HLA-C alleles having the fewest. A later genetic analysis reported fewer N-insertions in productive TCRs among donors in an Asian-associated ancestry cluster than the 666-donor mean. According to a later analysis, most CMV-associated TCR beta chains appeared to be HLA-restricted, and the HLA associations seemed to be driven largely by CMV exposure. Most TCR sequences were observed very rarely across donors, whereas some public TCRs were present in many individuals. A group of highly shared sequence variants was considered likely to be a technical artifact of the sequencing pipeline. The authors suggested that the approach could potentially be generalized to other disease states and immunological phenotypes. A later analysis associated about 16,000 TCR beta sequences with specific HLA alleles at a false discovery rate of 0.05. In the study, approximately 160 TCR beta chains were listed as associated with cytomegalovirus. Around 16 rarely observed V segments, including chromosome 9 orphons, were excluded from the earlier analysis of some 590 of the donors because counts were too low. Linkage disequilibrium might explain the correlated functional status among segregating V segments, but an unknown experimental factor could not be ruled out. A further reported finding was that TCR beta sequences accurately predicted the HLA-A and HLA-B alleles for most subjects in the first cohort.

The cohort was made up of about 670 healthy bone marrow donors. All cohort members were sampled while nominally healthy, although unrecorded immune exposures were likely present. The donor tested CMV seropositive and was one of the 289 seropositive cohort members. A peripheral blood sample was collected from each donor, and TCR beta sequencing was performed on peripheral blood mononuclear cells. Genomic DNA was extracted from the blood cell samples with the Qiagen DNeasy Blood Extraction Kit. This clone was detected a few times. Its recognized antigen is unknown. Base qualities are not provided; no much larger clone lies one nucleotide away. The library was generated by the immunoSEQ multiplex PCR assay. The multiplex PCR relied on a mix of 60 forward primers for TCR Vbeta segments and 13 reverse primers for TCR Jbeta segments. The CDR3 region of rearranged TCR beta genes was amplified from genomic DNA by a multiplex PCR assay. Amplified TCR beta libraries were sequenced as 87-base-pair reads on the Illumina HiSeq System. Under the source paper's analysis protocol: Across the 666 repertoires, a later analysis counted 78 million or so unique TCR beta chains, 9 million to 14 million of which were shared by at least two donors. To remove PCR and sequencing errors, raw reads were error-corrected and collapsed into unique sequences using a nearest-neighbor algorithm that merged closely related sequences. To assign V, D and J gene segments, CDR3 sequences were aligned to IMGT reference sequences. For a sequence to be retained, a match of at least six nucleotides to both a V gene segment and a J gene segment was required. Rearrangements were classified as productive when the CDR3 lacked stop codons and remained in frame with V and J, and all other rearrangements were classified as non-productive. Following IMGT convention, CDR3 was defined as the stretch from the second conserved V-encoded cysteine to the conserved J-encoded phenylalanine. The earlier analysis of roughly 590 of the donors excluded sequences that lacked an unambiguous match to a single V gene segment. An earlier analysis of 587 of the donors called V segments functional above 56.7% productive rearrangements and segregating when the between-donor standard deviation exceeded 5%. A statistical classification framework was built for diagnosing cytomegalovirus status from the catalog of TCR beta chain sequences. In a later analysis, TCR nucleotide sequences were compared against IMGT/GENE-DB human TR gene sequences so that V and J genes could be assigned. The TCRdist pipeline was used in a later analysis to assign CDR3 sequences and most-parsimonious VDJ recombination scenarios. In a later analysis, each TCR beta chain was defined by its CDR3 amino acid sequence together with its V-gene family, and reads lacking a unique V-gene family were excluded. A later analysis removed several hundred highly shared, low-generation-probability nucleotide sequences to deal with suspected cross-contamination and a sequencing artifact. For each public chain, a later analysis derived a clonal expansion index from normalized ranks of inferred template counts within each repertoire. In a later analysis, generation probabilities were computed using a VDJ recombination model fitted to out-of-frame rearrangements, and the results were checked against IGoR. A later analysis scored TCR-TCR, TCR-HLA and TCR-CMV co-occurrence with hypergeometric tests, applying a repertoire-size bias correction to TCR pairs. To estimate false discovery rates, a later analysis permuted the HLA or CMV assignments 20 times. A later analysis grouped co-occurring TCRs with DBSCAN, adding TCRdist sequence similarity when clustering within HLA-allele-positive subsets. Co-occurrence clustering excluded repertoires with fewer than 30,000 or more than 120,000 public chains, plus five with anomalous nucleotide sharing. This is the immuneACCESS table as TCRdb keeps it, with only in-frame sequences that have V and J called. A part of the clones is gone; compared with another copy, unresolved V genes explain less than half, and the rest is unexplained. V and J calls plus clone size are reproduced from that table; the DNA served to infer D and trimming. Within this sample are about 160,000 clones, with about two thirds of them counted one time only. In total, the top ten clones hold around 4.5% of the sample.

In the germline V gene, CDR1 corresponds to SGHTS and CDR2 to YDEGEE. Its CDR3 holds 11 amino acids, cysteine through phenylalanine. CDR3 DNA is the only sequence kept; it has 33 bases, read in frame from the first base. The V and J ends are trimmed by 4 bases and 9 bases, leaving 8 bases between them. The V and J genes are TRBV5-8 and TRBJ1-5; the D region possibly corresponds to TRBD1 (5 bases align). Sequencing was carried out using PBMCs. The sequence derives from a woman aged 18 to 35 in good health and CMV-seropositive. The CDR3 region has the sequence CASSPRGPQHF. The DNA reads as follows: TGTGCCAGCAGCCCTAGGGGGCCCCAGCATTTT.